The next 32 T cell receptor beta chains were all read from a single sample in a study of T-cell memory formation after mild COVID-19. Using its own MiXCR run on the 5' RACE reads, TCRdb lists one record per CDR3 protein. The table includes some 450,000 distinct CDR3 sequences, around 17% detected once. Input material: PBMCs or a T cell subset sorted from them (not recorded which). The receptors were gathered from a man aged 18 to 30 who had mild COVID-19 (a few samples of this study predate the infection). Cell type and time point are not known.

This clonotype has more than one count but fewer than ten. CDR3 nucleotides: TGTGCCACCAGTGATTACCGCGGGTTTGCAGATACGCAGTATTTT. The encoded protein is CATSDYRGFADTQYF. The V gene is TRBV24-1, the J gene TRBJ2-3, with a tentative D call TRBD2 (5 bases). CDR1 KGHDR and CDR2 SFDVKD come from the germline V gene. The CDR3 covers 15 residues. V lost 2 bases and J 4 bases, leaving 12 bases between the germline ends.

This clonotype was seen more than once but under ten times. The chain joins TRBV24-1 to TRBJ2-1; D is perhaps TRBD1 or TRBD2 (6 bases each). The CDR3 is 13 residues long. The V and J ends lost 8 bases and 12 bases respectively, with 19 bases between them. The germline V gene has CDR1 KGHDR and CDR2 SFDVKD. In nucleotides, the CDR3 is TGTGCCACCATGGGGGGCGCACCTTCCAGGCAGTTCTTC. It translates to CATMGGAPSRQFF.

The genes are TRBV21-1 and TRBJ2-4. TRBV21-1 is shown as a pseudogene. The CDR3 consists of 15 residues. The CDR3 nucleotides read TGTGCCAGCCCGGTCCGTCCAGGAGCCAAAAACATTCAGTACTTC. This sequence encodes CASPVRPGAKNIQYF.

This clonotype came up a few times. This rearrangement joins TRBV5-1 to TRBJ1-1, with D possibly being TRBD1 (5 bases). This CDR3 spans 17 amino acids. V was clipped by 5 bases and J by 0 bases, with 20 bases between them. Germline V gene lookup returns CDR1 SGHRS and CDR2 YFSETQ. The CDR3 DNA sequence: TGCGCCAGCAGAAACCCGGGACCGCCGTTAATGAACACTGAAGCTTTCTTT. It encodes CASRNPGPPLMNTEAFF.

This sequence joins TRBV11-2 and TRBJ2-3, with D possibly being TRBD2 (6 bases). The CDR3 length is 14 residues. CDR1 and CDR2 from the germline V gene are SGHAT and FQNNGV. Trimming took off 6 bases at V and 6 bases at J, with 16 bases between the two ends. The CDR3 coding sequence is TGTGCCAGCAGGGCTACCGCTAGCGCGGATACGCAGTATTTT. Protein product: CASRATASADTQYF.

The chain links TRBV7-9 to TRBJ2-1; 13 bases align to TRBD2. This CDR3 is built from 16 residues. Looked up from germline, CDR1 is SEHNR and CDR2 is FQNEAQ (reference sequence). With 5 bases clipped from V and 5 bases from J, the junction kept 6 bases outside the gene matches. CDR3 sequence reads: CASSSRLAGGDNEQFF. The CDR3 coding sequence is TGTGCCAGCAGCAGCCGACTAGCGGGGGGAGACAATGAGCAGTTCTTC.

The chain links TRBV14 to TRBJ1-6; a weak D match, TRBD1 (6 bases). The CDR3 has 17 amino acids. V shed 6 bases and J shed 7 bases, with 22 bases lying between them. Germline assignment: CDR1 SGHDN and CDR2 FVKESK. CDR3 nucleotides: TGTGCCAGCAGTCGCCTGGGGGCAAAGGAGCGAAATTCACCCCTCCACTTT. Translating gives CASSRLGAKERNSPLHF.

The chain is built from TRBV20-1 and TRBJ2-5; maybe TRBD2 (6 bases). This CDR3 has 15 amino acids. The germline V gene has CDR1 DFQATT and CDR2 SNEGSKA (reference sequence). V was shortened by 6 bases and J by 1 base, with 18 bases between the two germline ends. CDR3 sequence: CSATPSGGTQETQYF. The CDR3 region has the DNA TGCAGTGCCACCCCCTCCGGCGGGACCCAAGAGACCCAGTACTTC.

This clonotype has a handful of counts. The genes are TRBV27 and TRBJ2-2, with TRBD1 matching 8 bases. The CDR3 consists of 15 residues. Germline V lookup: CDR1 MNHEY, CDR2 SMNVEV (reference sequence). V shed 3 bases and J 6 bases; nucleotides not matched to a gene: 6. In nucleotides, the CDR3 is TGTGCCAGCAGTTTCGCCTCAGGGGGCTCCGGGGAGCTGTTTTTT. Amino acids: CASSFASGGSGELFF.

This clonotype was picked up many times. The chain links TRBV5-1 to TRBJ2-7, with a weak D call TRBD2 (6 bases). CDR1 is SGHRS and CDR2 is YFSETQ in the germline V gene. The V gene lost 2 bases and the J gene lost 2 bases, with 14 bases spanning the gap. The CDR3 contains 15 residues. The CDR3 DNA is TGCGCCAGCAGCTTTTCTCTCGGGGGAACCTACGAGCAGTACTTC. As protein: CASSFSLGGTYEQYF.

In DNA form, the CDR3 reads TGTGCCAGCAGCTTTAAGGCAGGTGCCTACGAGCAGTACGTC. Its protein product is CASSFKAGAYEQYV. This chain uses TRBV7-2 with TRBJ2-7; D uncertain. The CDR3 contains 14 residues. Trimming stripped 3 bases from V and 2 bases from J, with 11 bases between. CDR1 is SGHTA, CDR2 FQGNSA, per germline.

This clonotype has just a few counts. CDR3 sequence reads: CATSRPLLGELFF. The CDR3 DNA is TGTGCCACCAGCAGACCCCTGTTGGGGGAGCTGTTTTTT. The J gene is TRBJ2-2, the V gene TRBV15; D call uncertain. Trimming removed 2 bases at V and 8 bases at J, with 9 bases between. Germline V lookup: CDR1 LNHNV, CDR2 YYDKDF (reference sequence). The CDR3 is made up of 13 amino acids.

The chain combines TRBV7-3 with TRBJ2-5; the match to TRBD2 covers 14 bases. With 5 bases clipped from V and 3 bases from J, the junction kept 8 bases outside the gene matches. CDR1 is SGHTA and CDR2 is FQGTGA in the germline V gene. The CDR3 is 17 amino acids. The CDR3 region has the DNA TGTGCCAGCAGCCTGACTAGCGGGGGGGCCGGTGAAGAGACCCAGTACTTC. Protein product: CASSLTSGGAGEETQYF.

This clonotype was seen a few times. The chain is built from TRBV4-3 and TRBJ2-3, with 9 bases that match TRBD1. Germline CDR1 and CDR2: LGHNA and YSLEER. The CDR3 contains 17 residues. After removal of 0 bases from V and 2 bases from J, the junction contained 6 bases not matched to a gene. The CDR3 protein is CASSQDGTGSLTDTQYF. The DNA for the CDR3 is TGCGCCAGCAGCCAAGATGGGACAGGGTCCCTCACAGATACGCAGTATTTT.

J is TRBJ2-3 and V is TRBV12-5; D remains unclear. CDR1 is LGHNT, CDR2 FRNRAP, per germline. This CDR3 has 12 residues. V was trimmed by 3 bases and J by 5 bases, leaving 6 bases between them. For the CDR3, the DNA is TGTGCTAGTGGTTTCACCGGAGATACGCAGTATTTT. Protein product: CASGFTGDTQYF.

This clonotype was detected a few times. The rearrangement links TRBV11-2 to TRBJ2-2; 9 bases map to TRBD2. The trim removed 2 bases at V and 0 bases at J, leaving 10 bases unmatched. This CDR3 has 19 amino acids. Germline assignment: CDR1 SGHAT and CDR2 FQNNGV. The DNA of the CDR3 is TGTGCCAGCAGCTTAAGGGTCGCTAGCGGGGTTTCGAACACCGGGGAGCTGTTTTTT. Translation gives CASSLRVASGVSNTGELFF.

The sample holds a few counts of this clonotype. The chain links TRBV5-1 to TRBJ1-1, with no clear D. The CDR3 length is 14 residues. Per germline, CDR1 SGHRS and CDR2 YFSETQ. V lost 0 bases and J 1 base, leaving 7 bases between the germline ends. The CDR3 spells CASSLDGGNTEAFF. The CDR3 DNA is TGCGCCAGCAGCTTGGACGGAGGGAACACTGAAGCTTTCTTT.

The gene calls are TRBV20-1 and TRBJ2-5, with TRBD1 as a possible D gene (6 bases). The CDR3 runs to 14 residues. Germline V gene data show CDR1 as DFQATT and CDR2 as SNEGSKA (reference sequence). V dropped 1 base and J dropped 2 bases, with 11 bases sitting between them. The CDR3 DNA reads as TGCAGTGCTAGAGGGACAGCAAAACAAGAGACCCAGTACTTC. Translation gives CSARGTAKQETQYF.

This clonotype has a count of ten or more. The rearrangement uses TRBV7-9 and TRBJ2-5; D is uncertain. The germline V gene has CDR1 SEHNR and CDR2 FQNEAQ (reference sequence). Trimming removed 3 bases from V and 5 bases from J, with 13 bases in between. This CDR3 region has 14 residues. The CDR3 coding sequence is TGTGCCAGCAGCTTCTCAAACCCCCGGGAGACCCAGTACTTC. Its protein product is CASSFSNPRETQYF.

The chain joins TRBV5-6 to TRBJ2-3; perhaps TRBD2 as D (6 bases). With 3 bases removed from V and 7 bases from J, the gap between germline ends came to 15 bases. This CDR3 contains 14 residues. Per germline, CDR1 SGHDT and CDR2 YYEEEE. CDR3 sequence: CASSSRDSTNTQYF. CDR3 coding DNA: TGTGCCAGCAGCTCCCGGGACTCCACCAATACGCAGTATTTT. Supplemented by reference TRBV5-6 and TRBJ2-3, the full variable domain reads DAGVTQSPTHLIKTRGQQVTLRCSPKSGHDTVSWYQQALGQGPQFIFQYYEEEERQRGNFPDRFSGHQFPNYSSELNVNALLLGDSALYLCASSSRDSTNTQYFGPGTRLTVL.

This clonotype was seen more than once but under ten times. This chain uses TRBV7-9 with TRBJ2-7, with D maybe TRBD1 (5 bases). This CDR3 comprises 14 residues. Germline V gives CDR1 SEHNR, CDR2 FQNEAQ (reference sequence). Trimming took off 1 base at V and 4 bases at J, with 11 bases between the two ends. DNA of the CDR3: TGTGCCAGCAGCTTAGGCCCAGGGCGTTACGAGCAGTACTTC. Translated, it gives CASSLGPGRYEQYF.

This chain connects TRBV7-9 to TRBJ2-6; 7 bases match TRBD2. The CDR3 contains 15 residues. CDR1 is SEHNR, CDR2 FQNEAQ, per germline (reference sequence). The trim removed 5 bases at V and 2 bases at J, leaving 3 bases unmatched. CDR3 region: CASSVRGAGANVLTF. The CDR3 coding sequence is TGTGCCAGCAGCGTCCGGGGGGCTGGGGCCAACGTCCTGACTTTC.

The V gene is TRBV7-9, the J gene TRBJ2-5, with unresolved D. Germline values: CDR1 SEHNR, CDR2 FQNEAQ (reference sequence). The CDR3 length is 15 residues. V was pared by 5 bases and J by 5 bases, with 18 bases between. The chain's CDR3 is CASSIPGPEAETQYF. DNA of the CDR3: TGTGCCAGCAGCATACCGGGCCCGGAAGCGGAGACCCAGTACTTC. The complete variable domain, with remaining parts taken from reference TRBV7-9 and TRBJ2-5, reads DTGVSQNPRHKITKRGQNVTFRCDPISEHNRLYWYRQTLGQGPEFLTYFQNEAQLEKSRLLSDRFSAERPKGSFSTLEIQRTEQGDSAMYLCASSIPGPEAETQYFGPGTRLLVL.

This clonotype was seen only a few times. The V and J genes are TRBV5-6 and TRBJ2-1; D not resolved. V was trimmed by 3 bases and J by 4 bases, leaving 14 bases between them. Germline assignment: CDR1 SGHDT and CDR2 YYEEEE. The CDR3 is 15 amino acids. The CDR3 protein is CASSSFTDIYNEQFF. CDR3 bases: TGTGCCAGCAGCTCCTTTACCGACATTTACAATGAGCAGTTCTTC.

V is TRBV29-1 and J is TRBJ1-1; a possible D gene is TRBD1 (5 bases). The V end was cut by 7 bases, the J end by 0 bases, with 12 bases between. The CDR3 sequence is 13 residues long. Germline V gene lookup returns CDR1 SQVTM and CDR2 ANQGSEA. The CDR3 nucleotides are TGCAGCGCCCGGGACGGATTGAACACTGAAGCTTTCTTT. Protein sequence: CSARDGLNTEAFF.

The sample holds a few counts of this clonotype. V gene TRBV2 combines with J gene TRBJ1-5; D is unclear. V lost 7 bases, J lost 5 bases, and 21 bases lay in between. CDR1 is SNHLY, CDR2 FYNNEI, per germline. This CDR3 has 16 residues. CDR3 protein: CASTPPPGTADQPQHF. The CDR3 bases are TGTGCCAGCACCCCCCCTCCGGGTACGGCCGATCAGCCCCAGCATTTT.

This rearrangement joins TRBV5-1 to TRBJ2-1; 10 bases align to TRBD1. The CDR3 is 16 amino acids. Per the germline V gene, CDR1 is SGHRS and CDR2 is YFSETQ. J gave up 7 bases and V 4 bases, and 11 bases lay outside the gene matches. CDR3 in DNA: TGCGCCAGCAGCCTGTGGACAGGGGGTGGAGGGAATGAGCAGTTCTTC. This codes for CASSLWTGGGGNEQFF.

This chain links TRBV7-9 with TRBJ2-6, with 8 bases fitting TRBD1. V lost 5 bases to trimming and J lost 0 bases; unmatched junction nucleotides: 12. Germline CDR1 is SEHNR and CDR2 is FQNEAQ (reference sequence). There are 19 residues in the CDR3. The CDR3 sequence: CASSTGQAEANSGANVLTF. The CDR3 DNA is TGTGCCAGCAGCACGGGACAGGCAGAAGCCAACTCTGGGGCCAACGTCCTGACTTTC.

V and J are TRBV20-1 and TRBJ1-2; D ambiguous. CDR1 is DFQATT, CDR2 SNEGSKA, per germline (reference sequence). V was pared by 6 bases and J by 1 base, with 9 bases between. There are 12 residues in the CDR3. In DNA, the CDR3 is TGCAGTGCCACCCCCGATAACTATGGCTACACCTTC. Its protein is CSATPDNYGYTF.

This clonotype has more than one count but fewer than ten. V usage is TRBV7-2 and J usage is TRBJ2-3; D call uncertain. Germline CDR1 is SGHTA and CDR2 is FQGNSA. This CDR3 contains 14 residues. Trimming removed 4 bases from V and 2 bases from J, with 10 bases in between. CDR3 region: CASSSKAPTDTQYF. The CDR3 DNA is TGTGCCAGCAGCTCAAAGGCCCCCACAGATACGCAGTATTTT.

This clonotype was observed a few times. The rearrangement links TRBV7-3 to TRBJ2-2; 8 bases match TRBD2. J gave up 4 bases and V 2 bases, and 0 bases lay outside the gene matches. The germline V gene has CDR1 SGHTA and CDR2 FQGTGA. CDR3 length: 14 amino acids. For the CDR3, the DNA is TGTGCCAGCAGCTTAGGACTAGCCACCGGGGAGCTGTTTTTT. Amino acid sequence: CASSLGLATGELFF. Looking up the rest from reference TRBV7-3 and TRBJ2-2 gives the full variable domain: GAGVSQTPSNKVTEKGKYVELRCDPISGHTALYWYRQSLGQGPEFLIYFQGTGAADDSGLPNDRFFAVRPEGSVSTLKIQRTERGDSAVYLCASSLGLATGELFFGEGSRLTVL.

A few counts support this clonotype. The chain combines TRBV4-1 with TRBJ1-6; 12 nucleotides align to TRBD1. There are 16 residues in the CDR3. Germline CDR1 and CDR2: MGHRA and YSYEKL. With V trimmed by 1 base and J by 8 bases, 3 bases remained unmatched. The CDR3 region has the DNA TGCGCCAGCAGCCAAGCGGGGACAGGGGGCCATTCACCCCTCCACTTT. It specifies CASSQAGTGGHSPLHF.